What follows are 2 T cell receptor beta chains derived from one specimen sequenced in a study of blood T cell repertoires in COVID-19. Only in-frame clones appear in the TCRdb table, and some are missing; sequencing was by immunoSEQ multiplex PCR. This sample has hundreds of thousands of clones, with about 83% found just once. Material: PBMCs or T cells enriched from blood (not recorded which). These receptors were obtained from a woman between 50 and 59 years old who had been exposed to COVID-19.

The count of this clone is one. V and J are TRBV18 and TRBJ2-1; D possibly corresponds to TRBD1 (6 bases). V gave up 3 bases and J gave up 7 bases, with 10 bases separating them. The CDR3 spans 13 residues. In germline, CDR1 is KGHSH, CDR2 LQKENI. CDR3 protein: CASSPQQGNEQFF. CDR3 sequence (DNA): TGTGCCAGCTCACCCCAACAGGGAAATGAGCAGTTCTTC. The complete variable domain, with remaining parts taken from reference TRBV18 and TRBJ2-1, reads NAGVMQNPRHLVRRRGQEARLRCSPMKGHSHVYWYRQLPEEGLKFMVYLQKENIIDESGMPKERFSAEFPKEGPSILRIQQVVRGDSAAYFCASSPQQGNEQFFGPGTRLTVL.

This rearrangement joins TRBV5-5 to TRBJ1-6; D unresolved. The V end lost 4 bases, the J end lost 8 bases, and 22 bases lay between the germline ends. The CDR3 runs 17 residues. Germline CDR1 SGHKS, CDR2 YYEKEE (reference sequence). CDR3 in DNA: TGTGCCAGCAGCAAAAAAACGACCGGAACTACATATTCACCCCTCCACTTT. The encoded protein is CASSKKTTGTTYSPLHF.